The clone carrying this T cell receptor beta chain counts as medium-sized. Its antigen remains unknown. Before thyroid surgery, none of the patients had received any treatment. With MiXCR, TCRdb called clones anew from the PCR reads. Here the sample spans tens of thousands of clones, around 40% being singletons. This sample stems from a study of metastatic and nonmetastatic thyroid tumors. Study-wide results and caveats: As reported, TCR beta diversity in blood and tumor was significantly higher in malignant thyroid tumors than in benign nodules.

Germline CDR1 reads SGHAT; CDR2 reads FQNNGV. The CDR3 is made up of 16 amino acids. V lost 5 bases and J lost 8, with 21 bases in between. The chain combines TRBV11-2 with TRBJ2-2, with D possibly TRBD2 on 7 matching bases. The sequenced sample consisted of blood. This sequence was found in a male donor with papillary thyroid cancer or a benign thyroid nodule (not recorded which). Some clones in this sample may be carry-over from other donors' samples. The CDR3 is CASSKQPRGALGELFF. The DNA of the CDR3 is TGTGCCAGCAGCAAACAACCACGGGGGGCCCTTGGGGAGCTGTTTTTT.